This T cell receptor beta chain comes out of a study of blood T cell repertoires in COVID-19 (dated by TCRdb to about 2020). Some background on the complete study: Samples covering the acute and convalescent phases of COVID-19 were provided by collaborators in the United States, Italy and Spain. The material from the prospective study consisted of cDNA or gDNA derived from T cells, B-cell-depleted T cells, or PBMCs. The dataset comprised deeply sampled blood TCRbeta repertoires from subjects exposed to, actively infected with, or recovered from COVID-19. A freely available public database, intended as a resource for researchers studying the immune response to SARS-CoV-2, is where the repertoires were released. Samples came from the ongoing ImmuneRACE study (first 160 participants) plus 1,254 subjects from 6 global collaborators. The sample metadata nearly always contained a de-identified subject ID, COVID-19 status, age in years and sex. HLA class I and class II types, where available, came from metadata supplied by the sample provider rather than from assay-based typing.

The collaborating institutions used their own protocols to collect whole blood in K2EDTA tubes. For TCRbeta analysis, collaborator samples were shipped as frozen whole blood, as isolated PBMCs, or as DNA extracted from either sample type. General findings and caveats noted by the study authors: How much clinical and demographic metadata was included differed by source and by participant, and the metadata was provided uncurated.

TCRbeta CDR3 regions were amplified from genomic DNA by means of the immunoSEQ Assay, a bias-controlled multiplex PCR. The original methods were these. Nucleated cell counts per sample were estimated from amplification of reference gene primers within the assay. Sequence reads were collapsed and filtered to measure the absolute abundance of every unique TCRbeta CDR3 rearrangement. For each sample, productive Simpson clonality was calculated as the square root of Simpson's diversity index across productive rearrangements. What TCRdb holds here is the immuneACCESS table cut down to in-frame rearrangements. Part of the clones is not present; checked against another copy, under half of the missing clones reflect an unresolved V gene, and the others are unexplained. Clone size and the V and J calls come from that table; the DNA yielded D and trimming. The sample table contains about 120,000 clones; only one count was recorded for roughly 80% of them. Of the sample, approximately 25% is held by the ten largest clones.

As to this clone: It lacks a known antigen. Base qualities are not provided; no much larger clone lies one nucleotide away.

Including cysteine and phenylalanine, the CDR3 has 16 amino acids. Only the CDR3 DNA is retained, 48 bases long and in frame from the first base. CDR1 and CDR2, per the germline V gene, are SGHAT and FQNNGV. Trimming costs V 5 bases and J 0 bases, and their ends lie 15 bases apart. Sequencing input: peripheral blood. The chain joins TRBV11-2 to TRBJ2-3; the D region possibly corresponds to TRBD2 (5 bases align). The clonotype was recovered from a human donor in a cohort sampled during active COVID-19. The CDR3: CASSPRAAVSTDTQYF. The DNA is as follows: TGTGCCAGCAGCCCCCGGGCAGCGGTTAGCACAGATACGCAGTATTTT.